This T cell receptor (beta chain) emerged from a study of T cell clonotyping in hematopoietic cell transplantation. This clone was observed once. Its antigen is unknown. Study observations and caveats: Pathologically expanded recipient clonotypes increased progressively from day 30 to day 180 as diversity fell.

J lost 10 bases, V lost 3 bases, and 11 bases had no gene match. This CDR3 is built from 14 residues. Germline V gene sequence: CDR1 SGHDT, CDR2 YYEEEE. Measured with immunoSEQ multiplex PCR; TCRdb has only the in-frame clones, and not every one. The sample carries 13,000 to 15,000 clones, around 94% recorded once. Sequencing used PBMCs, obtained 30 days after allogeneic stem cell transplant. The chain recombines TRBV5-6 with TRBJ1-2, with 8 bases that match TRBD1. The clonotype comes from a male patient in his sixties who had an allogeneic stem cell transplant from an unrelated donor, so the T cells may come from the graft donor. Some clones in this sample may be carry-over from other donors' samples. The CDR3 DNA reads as TGTGCCAGCAGCTACCCACAGGGGGAAGAGGCCTACACCTTC. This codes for CASSYPQGEEAYTF.